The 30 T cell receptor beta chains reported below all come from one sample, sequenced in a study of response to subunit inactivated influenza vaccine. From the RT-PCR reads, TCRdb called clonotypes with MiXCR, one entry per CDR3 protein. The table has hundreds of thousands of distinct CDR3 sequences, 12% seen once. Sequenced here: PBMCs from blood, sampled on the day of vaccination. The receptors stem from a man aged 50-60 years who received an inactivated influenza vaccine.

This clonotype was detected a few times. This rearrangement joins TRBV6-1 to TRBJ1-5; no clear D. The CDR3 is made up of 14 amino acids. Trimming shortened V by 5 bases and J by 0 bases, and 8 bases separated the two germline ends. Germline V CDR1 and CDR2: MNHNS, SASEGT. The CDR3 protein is CASSPTSSNQPQHF. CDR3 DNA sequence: TGTGCCAGCAGTCCCACAAGTAGCAATCAGCCCCAGCATTTT.

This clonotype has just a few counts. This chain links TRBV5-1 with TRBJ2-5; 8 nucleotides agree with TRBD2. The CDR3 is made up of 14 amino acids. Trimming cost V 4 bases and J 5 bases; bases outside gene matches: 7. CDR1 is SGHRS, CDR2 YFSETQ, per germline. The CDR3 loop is CASSPLRGGETQYF. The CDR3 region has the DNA TGCGCCAGCAGCCCCCTTCGGGGGGGCGAGACCCAGTACTTC.

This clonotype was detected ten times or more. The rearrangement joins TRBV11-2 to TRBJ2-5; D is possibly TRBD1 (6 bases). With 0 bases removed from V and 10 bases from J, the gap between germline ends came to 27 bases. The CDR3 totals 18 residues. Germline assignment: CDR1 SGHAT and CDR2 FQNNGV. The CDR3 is CASSLEASIRGPEGDQYF. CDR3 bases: TGTGCCAGCAGCTTAGAGGCTAGTATCAGGGGCCCGGAAGGGGACCAGTACTTC.

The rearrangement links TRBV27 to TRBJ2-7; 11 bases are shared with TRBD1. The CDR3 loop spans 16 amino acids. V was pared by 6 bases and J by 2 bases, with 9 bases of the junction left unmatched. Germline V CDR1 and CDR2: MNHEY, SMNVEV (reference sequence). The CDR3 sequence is CASRFTGTGGPYEQYF. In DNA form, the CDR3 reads TGTGCCAGCAGATTTACGGGGACAGGGGGACCCTACGAGCAGTACTTC.

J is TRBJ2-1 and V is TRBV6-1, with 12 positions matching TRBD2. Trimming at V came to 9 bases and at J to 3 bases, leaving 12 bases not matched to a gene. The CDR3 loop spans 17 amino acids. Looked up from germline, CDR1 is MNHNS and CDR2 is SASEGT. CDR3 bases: TGTGCCAGTTTAAGGAGGACTAGCGGGACCCTCTACAATGAGCAGTTCTTC. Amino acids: CASLRRTSGTLYNEQFF.

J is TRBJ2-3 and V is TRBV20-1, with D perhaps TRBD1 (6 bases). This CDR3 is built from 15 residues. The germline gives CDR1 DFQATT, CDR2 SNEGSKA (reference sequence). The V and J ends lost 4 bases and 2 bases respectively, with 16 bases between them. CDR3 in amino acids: CSATPDRATTDTQYF. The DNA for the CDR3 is TGCAGTGCTACCCCGGACAGAGCAACCACAGATACGCAGTATTTT.

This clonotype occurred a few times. The CDR3 spells CSVLSSGAKSSYEQYF. CDR3 DNA: TGCAGCGTTCTCTCGAGCGGGGCGAAGAGCTCCTACGAGCAGTACTTC. V usage is TRBV29-1 and J usage is TRBJ2-7; 7 bases fit TRBD2. The V segment lost 5 bases and the J segment 0 bases; nucleotides outside the gene matches: 13. The CDR3 loop spans 16 amino acids. Germline V lookup: CDR1 SQVTM, CDR2 ANQGSEA.

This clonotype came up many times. CDR3 in DNA: TGCAGTGCCATGACAGGGGGCGAGGAGACCCAGTACTTC. It is translated as CSAMTGGEETQYF. This rearrangement joins TRBV20-1 to TRBJ2-5, with 10 bases aligning to TRBD1. Germline loops: CDR1 DFQATT, CDR2 SNEGSKA (reference sequence). The trim removed 6 bases at V and 5 bases at J, leaving 6 bases unmatched. The CDR3 has 13 amino acids.

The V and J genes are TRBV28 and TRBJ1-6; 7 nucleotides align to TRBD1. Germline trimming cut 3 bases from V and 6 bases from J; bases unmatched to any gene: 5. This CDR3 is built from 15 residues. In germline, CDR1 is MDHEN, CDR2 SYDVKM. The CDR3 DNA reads TGTGCCAGCAGTTTCCCCCGACAGGGTAATTCACCCCTCCACTTT. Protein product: CASSFPRQGNSPLHF.

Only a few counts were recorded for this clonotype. The CDR3 protein is CAEWRAPLHF. The CDR3 region has the DNA TGTGCCGAGTGGAGGGCACCCCTCCACTTT. The chain combines TRBV6-5 with TRBJ1-6; the D is unclear. The germline V and J ends were trimmed by 11 bases and 11 bases, with 10 bases remaining between them. CDR3 length equals 10 residues. In germline, CDR1 is MNHEY, CDR2 SVGAGI.

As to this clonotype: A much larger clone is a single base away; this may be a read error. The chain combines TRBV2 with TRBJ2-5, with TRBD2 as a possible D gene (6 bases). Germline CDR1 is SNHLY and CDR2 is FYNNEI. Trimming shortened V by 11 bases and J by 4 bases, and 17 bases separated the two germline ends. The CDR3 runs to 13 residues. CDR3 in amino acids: CACGVVSGETQYF. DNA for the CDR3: TGTGCCTGCGGGGTGGTCTCTGGAGAGACCCAGTACTTC.

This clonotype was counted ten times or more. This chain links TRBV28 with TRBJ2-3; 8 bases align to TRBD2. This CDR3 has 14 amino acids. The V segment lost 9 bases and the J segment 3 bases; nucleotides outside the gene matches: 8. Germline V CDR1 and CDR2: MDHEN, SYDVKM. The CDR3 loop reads CASNGGAGTDTQYF. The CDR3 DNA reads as TGTGCCAGTAACGGGGGGGCGGGAACAGATACGCAGTATTTT.

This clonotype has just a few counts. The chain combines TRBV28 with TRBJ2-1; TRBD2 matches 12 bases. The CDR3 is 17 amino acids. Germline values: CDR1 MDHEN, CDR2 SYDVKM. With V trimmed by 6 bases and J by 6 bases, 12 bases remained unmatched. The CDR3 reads CASSGLAGGPLGNEQFF. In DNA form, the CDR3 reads TGTGCCAGCAGCGGGCTAGCGGGGGGGCCATTGGGCAATGAGCAGTTCTTC. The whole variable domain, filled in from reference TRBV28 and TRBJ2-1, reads DVKVTQSSRYLVKRTGEKVFLECVQDMDHENMFWYRQDPGLGLRLIYFSYDVKMKEKGDIPEGYSVSREKKERFSLILESASTNQTSMYLCASSGLAGGPLGNEQFFGPGTRLTVL.

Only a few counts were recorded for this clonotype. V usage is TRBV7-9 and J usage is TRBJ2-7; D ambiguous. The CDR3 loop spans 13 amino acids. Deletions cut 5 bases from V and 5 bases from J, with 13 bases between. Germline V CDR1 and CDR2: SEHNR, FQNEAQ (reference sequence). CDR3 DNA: TGTGCCAGCAGCCCAGGTTTCACCCACGAGCAGTACTTC. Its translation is CASSPGFTHEQYF. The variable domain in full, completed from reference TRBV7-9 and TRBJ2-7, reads DTGVSQNPRHKITKRGQNVTFRCDPISEHNRLYWYRQTLGQGPEFLTYFQNEAQLEKSRLLSDRFSAERPKGSFSTLEIQRTEQGDSAMYLCASSPGFTHEQYFGPGTRLTVT.

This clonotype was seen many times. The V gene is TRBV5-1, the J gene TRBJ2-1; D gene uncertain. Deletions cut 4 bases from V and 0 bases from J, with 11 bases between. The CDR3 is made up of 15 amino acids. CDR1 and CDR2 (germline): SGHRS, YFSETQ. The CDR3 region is CASSRQESSYNEQFF. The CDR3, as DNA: TGCGCCAGCAGCCGTCAGGAGAGCTCCTACAATGAGCAGTTCTTC. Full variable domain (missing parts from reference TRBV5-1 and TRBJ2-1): KAGVTQTPRYLIKTRGQQVTLSCSPISGHRSVSWYQQTPGQGLQFLFEYFSETQRNKGNFPGRFSGRQFSNSRSEMNVSTLELGDSALYLCASSRQESSYNEQFFGPGTRLTVL.

The CDR3 spells CASRPQGLAVHLTYNEQFF. CDR3 nucleotide sequence: TGTGCCAGCAGACCCCAGGGACTAGCGGTACATCTTACCTACAATGAGCAGTTCTTC. The rearrangement links TRBV6-1 to TRBJ2-1; 11 positions match TRBD2. CDR1 is MNHNS, CDR2 SASEGT, per germline. The CDR3 loop spans 19 amino acids. V shed 6 bases and J 2 bases; nucleotides not matched to a gene: 15.

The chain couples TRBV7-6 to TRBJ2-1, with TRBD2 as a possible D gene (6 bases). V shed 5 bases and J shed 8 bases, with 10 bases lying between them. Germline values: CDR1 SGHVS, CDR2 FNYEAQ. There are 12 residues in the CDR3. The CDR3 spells CASSQGGDEQFF. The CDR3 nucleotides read TGTGCCAGCAGCCAGGGAGGCGATGAGCAGTTCTTC. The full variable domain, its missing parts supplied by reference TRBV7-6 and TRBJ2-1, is GAGVSQSPRYKVTKRGQDVALRCDPISGHVSLYWYRQALGQGPEFLTYFNYEAQQDKSGLPNDRFSAERPEGSISTLTIQRTEQRDSAMYRCASSQGGDEQFFGPGTRLTVL.

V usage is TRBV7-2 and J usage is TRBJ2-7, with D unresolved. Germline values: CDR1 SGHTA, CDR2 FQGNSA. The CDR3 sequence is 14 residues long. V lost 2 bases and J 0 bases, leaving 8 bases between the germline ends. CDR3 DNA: TGTGCCAGCAGCTTATCCCCGGTCTCCTACGAGCAGTACTTC. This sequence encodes CASSLSPVSYEQYF.

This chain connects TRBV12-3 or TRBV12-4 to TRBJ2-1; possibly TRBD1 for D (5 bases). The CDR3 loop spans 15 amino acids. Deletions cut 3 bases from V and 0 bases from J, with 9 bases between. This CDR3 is CASSFFQGSYNEQFF. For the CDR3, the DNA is TGTGCCAGCAGTTTTTTCCAGGGCTCCTACAATGAGCAGTTCTTC.

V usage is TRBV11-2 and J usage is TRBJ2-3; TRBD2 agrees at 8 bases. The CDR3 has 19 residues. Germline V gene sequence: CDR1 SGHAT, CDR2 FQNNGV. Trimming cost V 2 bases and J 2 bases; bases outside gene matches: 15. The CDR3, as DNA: TGTGCCAGCAGCTTAATGGCTTTGCGGGGGGCCGGCGACACAGATACGCAGTATTTT. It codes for CASSLMALRGAGDTDTQYF.

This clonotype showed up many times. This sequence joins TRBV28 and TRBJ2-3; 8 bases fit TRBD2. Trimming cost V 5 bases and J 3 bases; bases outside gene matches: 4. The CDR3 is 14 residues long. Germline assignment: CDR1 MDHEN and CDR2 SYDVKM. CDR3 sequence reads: CASSRSGTTDTQYF. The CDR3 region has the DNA TGTGCCAGCAGTCGTAGCGGGACTACAGATACGCAGTATTTT.

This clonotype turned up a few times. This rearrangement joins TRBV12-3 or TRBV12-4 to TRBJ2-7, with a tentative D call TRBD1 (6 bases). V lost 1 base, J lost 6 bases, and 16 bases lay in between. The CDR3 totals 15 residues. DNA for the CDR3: TGTGCCAGCAGTTTAGAGGGGGAAGGATTCTCCGAGCAGTACTTC. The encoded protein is CASSLEGEGFSEQYF.

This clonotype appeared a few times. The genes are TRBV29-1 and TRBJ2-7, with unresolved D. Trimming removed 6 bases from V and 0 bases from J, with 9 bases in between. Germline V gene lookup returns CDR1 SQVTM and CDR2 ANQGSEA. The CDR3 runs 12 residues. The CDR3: CSVSGISYEQYF. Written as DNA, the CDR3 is TGCAGCGTGTCCGGAATCTCCTACGAGCAGTACTTC.

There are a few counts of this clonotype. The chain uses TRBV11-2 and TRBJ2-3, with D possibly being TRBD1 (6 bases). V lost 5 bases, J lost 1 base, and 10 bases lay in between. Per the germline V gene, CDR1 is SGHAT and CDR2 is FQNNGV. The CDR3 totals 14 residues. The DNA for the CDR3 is TGTGCCAGCAGCCCAGGGGTTGGCACAGATACGCAGTATTTT. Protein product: CASSPGVGTDTQYF. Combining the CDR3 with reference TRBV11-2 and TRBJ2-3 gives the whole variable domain EAGVAQSPRYKIIEKRQSVAFWCNPISGHATLYWYQQILGQGPKLLIQFQNNGVVDDSQLPKDRFSAERLKGVDSTLKIQPAKLEDSAVYLCASSPGVGTDTQYFGPGTRLTVL.

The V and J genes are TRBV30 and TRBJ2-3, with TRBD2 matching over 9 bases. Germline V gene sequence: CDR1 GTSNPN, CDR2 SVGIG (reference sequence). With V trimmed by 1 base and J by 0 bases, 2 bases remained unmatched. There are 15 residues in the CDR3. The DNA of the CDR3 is TGTGCCTGGAGTGCTAGCGGGGTTAGCACAGATACGCAGTATTTT. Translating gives CAWSASGVSTDTQYF.

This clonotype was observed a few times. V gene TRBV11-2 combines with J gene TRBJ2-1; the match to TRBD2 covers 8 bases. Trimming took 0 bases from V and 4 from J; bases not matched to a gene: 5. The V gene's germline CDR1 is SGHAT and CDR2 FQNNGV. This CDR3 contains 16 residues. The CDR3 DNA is TGTGCCAGCAGCTTAGAAAGAGCGGGGGTATACAATGAGCAGTTCTTC. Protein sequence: CASSLERAGVYNEQFF.

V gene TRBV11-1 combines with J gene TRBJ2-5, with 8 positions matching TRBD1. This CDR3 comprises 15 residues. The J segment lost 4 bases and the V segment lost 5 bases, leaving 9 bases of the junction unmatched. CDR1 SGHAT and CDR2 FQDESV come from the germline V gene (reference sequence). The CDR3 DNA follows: TGTGCCAGCAGCACAAGGGAAACAGGGGGAGAGACCCAGTACTTC. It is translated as CASSTRETGGETQYF.

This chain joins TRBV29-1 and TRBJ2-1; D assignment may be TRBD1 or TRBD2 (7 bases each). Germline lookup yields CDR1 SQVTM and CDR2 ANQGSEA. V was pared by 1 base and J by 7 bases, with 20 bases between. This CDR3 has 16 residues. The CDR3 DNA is TGCAGCGTTGAAGCCTATCGGGGCAGGGGGGGAAATGAGCAGTTCTTC. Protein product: CSVEAYRGRGGNEQFF.

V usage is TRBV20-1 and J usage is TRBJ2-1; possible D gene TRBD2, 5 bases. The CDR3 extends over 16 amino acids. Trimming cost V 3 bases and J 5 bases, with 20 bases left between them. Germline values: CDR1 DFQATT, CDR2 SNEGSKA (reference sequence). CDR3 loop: CSASLKAVALNNEQFF. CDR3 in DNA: TGCAGTGCTAGTTTGAAAGCGGTAGCATTAAACAATGAGCAGTTCTTC.

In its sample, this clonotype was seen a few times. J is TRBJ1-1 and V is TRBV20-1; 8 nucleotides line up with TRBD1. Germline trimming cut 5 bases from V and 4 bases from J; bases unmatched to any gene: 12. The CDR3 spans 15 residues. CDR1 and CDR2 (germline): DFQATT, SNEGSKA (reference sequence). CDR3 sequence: CSAPLRGQGITEAFF. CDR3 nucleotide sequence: TGCAGTGCTCCTCTCAGGGGGCAGGGAATCACTGAAGCTTTCTTT.